Below are 27 T cell receptor beta chains sequenced from a single sample in a study of T cells in Graves' hyperthyroidism and ophthalmopathy. RNA transcripts were the template for amplifying TCR beta CDR3 regions. A set of HTBI primers served as the primers for a first-round RT-PCR of the TCR CDR3. TCRdb re-analysed the multiplex PCR reads in MiXCR, keeping a single row per CDR3 protein. This sample has hundreds of thousands of distinct CDR3 sequences, with about 16% found just once. Input material: blood. The receptors stem from a woman aged 40 to 50 with Graves' ophthalmopathy.

The rearrangement links TRBV9 to TRBJ1-1; D unclear. V was trimmed by 4 bases and J by 0 bases, leaving 10 bases between them. CDR1 is SGDLS and CDR2 is YYNGEE in the germline V gene. This CDR3 has 14 amino acids. CDR3 loop: CASSPYMMNTEAFF. The CDR3 nucleotides read TGTGCCAGCAGCCCGTATATGATGAACACTGAAGCTTTCTTT.

This clonotype was detected many times. The V and J genes are TRBV20-1 and TRBJ2-1, with 9 bases lining up with TRBD2. Germline V lookup: CDR1 DFQATT, CDR2 SNEGSKA (reference sequence). The CDR3 is 14 amino acids. Trimming took 7 bases from V and 4 from J; bases not matched to a gene: 8. CDR3 region: CSVTRSGGYNEQFF. The CDR3 DNA reads TGCAGTGTTACCCGTAGCGGGGGATACAATGAGCAGTTCTTC.

This clonotype was detected ten times or more. The gene calls are TRBV30 and TRBJ2-5; 10 bases align to TRBD2. Germline values: CDR1 GTSNPN, CDR2 SVGIG (reference sequence). The length of the CDR3 is 15 residues. The V gene end was trimmed by 0 bases and the J gene end by 5 bases; junction bases not matched to a gene: 6. The CDR3 here is CAWSVGLAGVETQYF. The CDR3 region has the DNA TGTGCCTGGAGTGTAGGGCTAGCGGGAGTGGAGACCCAGTACTTC.

As to this clonotype: Germline and junction disagree at one end, which may indicate a read error. The chain joins TRBV7-9 to TRBJ2-7, with D unclear. Germline V gene data show CDR1 as SEHNR and CDR2 as FQNEAQ (reference sequence). CDR3 length: 13 residues. CDR3 nucleotide sequence: TGTACCAGCAGCTTAGGTGCGCGATACGAGCAGTACTTC. Encoded protein: CTSSLGARYEQYF.

The chain uses TRBV7-3 and TRBJ2-2; unclear D gene. The CDR3 is 16 amino acids. Trimming pared 5 bases from V and 3 bases from J, leaving 16 bases between. Germline assignment: CDR1 SGHTA and CDR2 FQGTGA. DNA of the CDR3: TGTGCCAGCAGCCGTACACAGTCTGGGGACACCGGGGAGCTGTTTTTT. Its translation is CASSRTQSGDTGELFF.

The chain recombines TRBV3-1 with TRBJ2-5; 9 positions match TRBD1. Per the germline V gene, CDR1 is LGHDT and CDR2 is YNNKEL (reference sequence). This CDR3 comprises 16 residues. V shed 3 bases and J 4 bases; nucleotides not matched to a gene: 9. The CDR3 loop reads CASSQAPGQGRETQYF. CDR3 nucleotides: TGTGCCAGCAGCCAGGCACCGGGACAGGGACGAGAGACCCAGTACTTC.

This clonotype came up many times. The chain recombines TRBV7-8 with TRBJ2-4, with 12 bases lining up with TRBD1. CDR1 is SGHVS and CDR2 is FQNEAQ in the germline V gene. After removal of 2 bases from V and 7 bases from J, the junction contained 6 bases not matched to a gene. This CDR3 region has 16 residues. The CDR3 spells CASSLTGTGGMNIQYF. The CDR3, as DNA: TGTGCCAGCAGCTTAACCGGGACAGGGGGCATGAACATTCAGTACTTC.

The sample holds many counts of this clonotype. The J gene is TRBJ2-1, the V gene TRBV2; 7 bases agree with TRBD1. CDR3 length: 13 amino acids. V was clipped by 9 bases and J by 11 bases; unmatched bases: 13. In germline, CDR1 is SNHLY, CDR2 FYNNEI. The CDR3 DNA is TGTGCCAGGGCGACAGGGTGGGAAGTAAAGCAGTTCTTC. Its protein product is CARATGWEVKQFF.

This clonotype was seen ten or more times. V gene TRBV2 combines with J gene TRBJ2-7; 11 bases match TRBD2. The CDR3 consists of 17 residues. Germline trimming cut 3 bases from V and 0 bases from J; bases unmatched to any gene: 7. Per the germline V gene, CDR1 is SNHLY and CDR2 is FYNNEI. Here the CDR3 reads CASSDDSGRVGSYEQYF. DNA for the CDR3: TGTGCCAGCAGTGATGATAGCGGGAGGGTGGGCTCCTACGAGCAGTACTTC.

In this sample, this clonotype turned up once. V and J are TRBV14 and TRBJ1-1; possibly TRBD1 for D (6 bases). CDR1 and CDR2 (germline): SGHDN, FVKESK. The length of the CDR3 is 15 residues. The V end lost 1 base, the J end lost 5 bases, and 14 bases lay between the germline ends. The DNA of the CDR3 is TGTGCCAGCAGCCAAGTCGCGGGGGGCTCGACTGAAGCTTTCTTT. This translates into CASSQVAGGSTEAFF.

The CDR3 bases are TGTGCCAGCAGTTTTCATCCAGATACGCAGTATTTT. Translated, it gives CASSFHPDTQYF. The gene calls are TRBV6-2 or TRBV6-3 and TRBJ2-3, with D uncertain. Per the germline V gene, CDR1 is MNHEY and CDR2 is SVGEGT. Trimming pared 4 bases from V and 4 bases from J, leaving 6 bases between. CDR3 length equals 12 residues.

There are a few counts of this clonotype. The gene calls are TRBV24-1 and TRBJ2-7, with TRBD1 identical over 7 bases. Germline CDR1 reads KGHDR; CDR2 reads SFDVKD. V shed 3 bases, J shed 3 bases, and the junction held 10 bases outside the gene matches. There are 16 residues in the CDR3. The CDR3 protein is CATSDPRRTGDYEQYF. The CDR3 DNA is TGTGCCACCAGTGATCCCCGACGGACAGGAGACTACGAGCAGTACTTC.

In its sample, this clonotype was seen a few times. The gene calls are TRBV5-1 and TRBJ1-3; no definite D call. V lost 2 bases and J lost 4, with 10 bases in between. Germline CDR1 SGHRS, CDR2 YFSETQ. CDR3 length: 14 amino acids. CDR3 sequence (DNA): TGCGCCAGCAGCTTCGGTTCTGGGGGAAACACCATATATTTT. Encoded protein: CASSFGSGGNTIYF.

This clonotype was counted ten times or more. The V and J genes are TRBV6-1 and TRBJ2-7; D call uncertain. The CDR3 has 12 amino acids. CDR1 and CDR2 (germline): MNHNS, SASEGT. V was shortened by 7 bases and J by 2 bases, with 9 bases between the two germline ends. The DNA for the CDR3 is TGTGCCAGCACACACGCAACCTACGAGCAGTACTTC. Protein: CASTHATYEQYF.

The genes are TRBV5-1 and TRBJ2-5; D is ambiguous. In germline, CDR1 is SGHRS, CDR2 YFSETQ. The CDR3 is 14 residues long. Between the trimmed V and J ends, which lost 4 bases and 0 bases, there was a span of 10 bases. Written as DNA, the CDR3 is TGCGCCAGCAGCCAGACACATAACCAAGAGACCCAGTACTTC. It translates to CASSQTHNQETQYF.

This chain links TRBV7-3 with TRBJ2-1; 11 bases agree with TRBD2. This CDR3 has 15 amino acids. Trimming removed 6 bases from V and 4 bases from J; junction bases left unmatched: 5. CDR1 and CDR2 from the germline V gene are SGHTA and FQGTGA. This CDR3 reads CASRSGLADYNEQFF. CDR3 nucleotides: TGTGCCAGCAGATCGGGACTAGCGGATTACAATGAGCAGTTCTTC.

This chain joins TRBV5-1 and TRBJ2-1, with 9 bases matching TRBD2. The V and J ends lost 4 bases and 5 bases, in that order; junction bases with no gene match: 1. This CDR3 has 13 amino acids. CDR1 is SGHRS, CDR2 YFSETQ, per germline. This chain's CDR3 is CASSERGDNEQFF. Written as DNA, the CDR3 is TGCGCCAGCAGCGAGCGGGGGGACAATGAGCAGTTCTTC.

V usage is TRBV19 and J usage is TRBJ1-1, with 9 positions matching TRBD1. J gave up 3 bases and V 5 bases, and 4 bases lay outside the gene matches. The CDR3 runs 14 residues. From germline, CDR1 is LNHDA and CDR2 SQIVND (reference sequence). The CDR3 nucleotides are TGTGCCAGTAGTGAACAGGGGGCCTACACTGAAGCTTTCTTT. Translation: CASSEQGAYTEAFF.

This clonotype came up many times. The chain couples TRBV6-2 or TRBV6-3 to TRBJ2-2; 8 nucleotides align to TRBD2. In germline, CDR1 is MNHEY, CDR2 SVGEGT. After removal of 8 bases from V and 0 bases from J, the junction contained 5 bases not matched to a gene. CDR3 size: 15 residues. The CDR3 bases are TGTGCCAGCCGCCTGGGACTAGCGAACACCGGGGAGCTGTTTTTT. As protein: CASRLGLANTGELFF.

CDR3 protein: CASSFVSRYGYTF. DNA of the CDR3: TGTGCCAGCAGTTTCGTCAGCCGGTATGGCTACACCTTC. J is TRBJ1-2 and V is TRBV28; D unclear. Trimming left V 3 bases short and J 5 bases short, with 10 bases between. The CDR3 is 13 amino acids. CDR1 is MDHEN, CDR2 SYDVKM, per germline.

This chain links TRBV7-9 with TRBJ1-4, with 7 bases lining up with TRBD1. This CDR3 comprises 14 residues. With 5 bases clipped from V and 8 bases from J, the junction kept 8 bases outside the gene matches. CDR1 SEHNR and CDR2 FQNEAQ come from the germline V gene (reference sequence). The CDR3, as DNA: TGTGCCAGCAGCGCAGGGGGATTGGAGGAAAAACTGTTTTTT. Its translation is CASSAGGLEEKLFF.

About this clonotype itself: A much more abundant neighbour one base away suggests this may be a read error. Since the CDR3 does not end with the conserved phenylalanine or tryptophan, this likely comes from a read error. The rearrangement links TRBV19 to TRBJ1-1, with a tentative D call TRBD1 (6 bases). Per the germline V gene, CDR1 is LNHDA and CDR2 is SQIVND (reference sequence). The V end was cut by 4 bases, the J end by 5 bases, with 20 bases between. The CDR3 consists of 16 residues. The CDR3, as DNA: TGTGCCAGTAGTACAGGACAGACCTCCGGGTGGACTGAAGCTTTCCTT. This encodes CASSTGQTSGWTEAFL.

The table lists this clonotype with many counts. The genes are TRBV11-1 and TRBJ2-2; the D gene is possibly TRBD1 (6 bases). Germline CDR1 reads SGHAT; CDR2 reads FQDESV (reference sequence). Trimming left V 5 bases short and J 6 bases short, with 16 bases between. This CDR3 spans 15 amino acids. CDR3 in DNA: TGTGCCAGCAGCGCAGGGCAGGGGTTGGCCGGGGAGCTGTTTTTT. Protein product: CASSAGQGLAGELFF.

This chain joins TRBV30 and TRBJ2-5, with a possible D match to TRBD1 (5 bases). Trimming left V 2 bases short and J 7 bases short, with 14 bases between. Germline loops: CDR1 GTSNPN, CDR2 SVGIG (reference sequence). The CDR3 is 13 amino acids. The CDR3 coding sequence is TGTGCCTGGAGTTGGGGCACGCAACTGACCCAGTACTTC. Amino acids: CAWSWGTQLTQYF.

This clonotype was detected many times. CDR3 region: CAWRYLGDYGYTF. The CDR3 DNA sequence: TGTGCCTGGAGATATCTGGGAGACTATGGCTACACCTTC. The V and J genes are TRBV30 and TRBJ1-2; D remains unclear. CDR1 and CDR2 from the germline V gene are GTSNPN and SVGIG (reference sequence). The CDR3 is 13 amino acids. V was shortened by 3 bases and J by 3 bases, with 11 bases between the two germline ends.

The chain recombines TRBV6-2 or TRBV6-3 with TRBJ2-7; 11 bases are a match to TRBD2. Germline V gene data show CDR1 as MNHEY and CDR2 as SVGEGT. This CDR3 spans 16 amino acids. The junction had 11 bases not matched to a gene; V was cut back by 6 bases and J by 4 bases. The DNA for the CDR3 is TGTGCCAGCAGCAGTACTAGCGGGAGATCGTATTACGAGCAGTACTTC. Its protein product is CASSSTSGRSYYEQYF.

The chain carries TRBV9 and TRBJ2-3; 8 positions match TRBD1. The germline V gene has CDR1 SGDLS and CDR2 YYNGEE. The CDR3 covers 16 residues. The V segment lost 0 bases and the J segment 6 bases; nucleotides outside the gene matches: 9. CDR3 sequence (DNA): TGTGCCAGCAGCGTAGGGCCGGACAGGGCCTGGGATACGCAGTATTTT. It is translated as CASSVGPDRAWDTQYF.